The clone carrying this TCR beta chain was seen a few times. Antigen unknown. From the germline J gene comes the end of the CDR3, since the read stops 3 residues before it. Sequencing used immunoSEQ multiplex PCR; TCRdb keeps in-frame clones, though not all of them. The sample has around 40,000 clones, none seen only once. This sample stems from a study of T cell clonality in common variable immunodeficiency. Study conclusions and caveats: Patient heterogeneity in the CVID cohort limited correlations between repertoire features and clinical complications. CVID subjects shared fewer TCRbeta clones than healthy controls did. CVID subjects had higher TCRbeta clonality than healthy controls, most marked in about a third.

Patients and controls were mostly of Caucasian heritage. V lost 4 bases to trimming and J lost 6 bases; unmatched junction nucleotides: 10. The CDR3 spans 16 residues. CDR1 is MNHNS and CDR2 is SASEGT in the germline V gene. The TCR sequence derives from a person between 18 and 69 years old in good health. J is TRBJ1-5 and V is TRBV6-1, with TRBD1 matching over 9 bases. Sequencing was done on a sample of peripheral blood mononuclear cells. The CDR3 sequence: CASSGGTGWGGQPQHF. Incomplete CDR3 DNA: TGTGCCAGCAGTGGGGGGACAGGGTGGGGGGGTCAGCCC.